Listed below are T cell receptor beta chains from one sample, sequenced in a study of identical twins. TCRdb passed the 5' RACE reads through MiXCR, listing each CDR3 protein once. The table lists hundreds of thousands of distinct CDR3 sequences, approximately 13% of them singletons. These data also formed part of another study, on yellow fever vaccine responses in identical twins.

Sequenced: PBMCs. The receptors originated from a woman aged 18-29 years in good health. Both conserved end residues are part of each CDR3. Fields, in order: J gene, V gene, CDR3 protein.

J: TRBJ2-7
V: TRBV5-5
CDR3: CASSPRQAGYNYEQYF

J: TRBJ2-1
V: TRBV20-1
CDR3: CSAADSGRAYNEQFF

J: TRBJ2-2
V: TRBV6-2/TRBV6-3
CDR3: CASSPGQDSRPGELFF

J: TRBJ2-1
V: TRBV7-6
CDR3: CASSLESGSPYNEQFF

J: TRBJ2-5
V: TRBV7-9
CDR3: CASSLDGDLKTQYF

J: TRBJ2-7
V: TRBV15
CDR3: CATSAGGDRANHEQYF

J: TRBJ2-5
V: TRBV4-1
CDR3: CASSPRTGLGQETQYF

J: TRBJ1-3
V: TRBV4-1
CDR3: CASSQPGGGRVTIYF

J: TRBJ2-7
V: TRBV28
CDR3: CASSSPTSGTYEQYF

J: TRBJ2-5
V: TRBV5-5
CDR3: CASSSRGQGLGETQYF

J: TRBJ2-3
V: TRBV20-1
CDR3: CSARDLTPGTGTQYF

J: TRBJ1-1
V: TRBV4-1
CDR3: CASSRKENTEAFF

J: TRBJ2-3
V: TRBV25-1
CDR3: CASSEWVDTQYF

J: TRBJ2-3
V: TRBV20-1
CDR3: CACLRDTDTQYF

J: TRBJ2-1
V: TRBV18
CDR3: CASSPTHYEQFF

J: TRBJ2-1
V: TRBV10-3
CDR3: CAISDGQGADNEQFF

J: TRBJ2-5
V: TRBV7-9
CDR3: CASSPGPLLEGQYF

J: TRBJ2-3
V: TRBV20-1
CDR3: CSARDGLADKTYTQYF

J: TRBJ2-5
V: TRBV10-3
CDR3: CAIKNGLAVGETQYF

J: TRBJ1-5
V: TRBV7-9
CDR3: CASSLNRESNQPQHF

J: TRBJ1-5
V: TRBV20-1
CDR3: CSAETGTGQPQHF

J: TRBJ1-6
V: TRBV2
CDR3: CASRQTSYNSPLHF

J: TRBJ2-3
V: TRBV11-2
CDR3: CASTPRPPLADTQYF

J: TRBJ1-4
V: TRBV6-1
CDR3: CASSPRRGQNEKLFF

J: TRBJ2-7
V: TRBV27
CDR3: CASSVRGRRDYEQYF

J: TRBJ1-5
V: TRBV5-1
CDR3: CASPHRGLRPQHF

J: TRBJ2-2
V: TRBV4-1
CDR3: CASSQGIPSLATNTGELFF